This entry is about one T cell receptor beta chain. The study ran its PCR with 60 Vbeta and 13 Jbeta primers. Sequenced by immunoSEQ multiplex PCR; TCRdb stores in-frame clones only, minus some. This repertoire shows some 150,000 clones, 77% found once; its top ten account for 1.5% to 2%. The data were obtained in a study of cytomegalovirus exposure and HLA in healthy donors. The V and J ends lost 4 bases and 2 bases respectively, with 11 bases between them. The CDR3 loop spans 15 amino acids. Germline V lookup: CDR1 LGHNA, CDR2 YSLEER. V usage is TRBV4-3 and J usage is TRBJ2-2, with D possibly TRBD1 on 5 matching bases. This receptor was obtained from a woman between 25 and 40 years old in good health and CMV-seronegative. Material for sequencing was PBMCs. Here the CDR3 DNA reads TGCGCCAGCAGCCTAAATAGGGGAAACACCGGGGAGCTGTTTTTT. The encoded protein is CASSLNRGNTGELFF.